This passage covers 9 T cell receptor beta chains from one sample sequenced in a study of T-cell reconstitution after alpha-beta-depleted transplantation in children. A library of TCRbeta sequences, prepared with unique molecular identifiers, was generated. TCRdb used MiXCR to reprocess the PCR reads, holding one entry per CDR3 protein. The table has around 440,000 distinct CDR3 sequences, about 10% seen once. The sequenced sample was PBMCs, obtained before TCRalphabeta/CD19-depleted stem cell transplant. Every receptor here comes from a child under 10 years old with inherited bone marrow failure, due to receive a stem cell transplant.

This clonotype has a handful of counts. V is TRBV27 and J is TRBJ2-7; TRBD1 matches 7 bases. V dropped 5 bases and J dropped 3; count of bases not matched to a gene: 10. CDR3 size: 15 residues. The germline gives CDR1 MNHEY, CDR2 SMNVEV (reference sequence). The CDR3 here is CASSLTGIGYYEQYF. DNA of the CDR3: TGTGCCAGCAGTCTGACAGGGATAGGGTACTACGAGCAGTACTTC.

This clonotype was detected ten times or more. The rearrangement joins TRBV27 to TRBJ2-1; 8 nucleotides match TRBD2. Trimming took 4 bases from V and 6 from J; bases not matched to a gene: 8. Germline lookup yields CDR1 MNHEY and CDR2 SMNVEV (reference sequence). CDR3 size: 15 residues. CDR3 amino acids: CASSSWGAGANEQFF. As DNA, the CDR3 is TGTGCCAGCAGTTCCTGGGGAGCGGGAGCCAATGAGCAGTTCTTC.

At least ten counts were recorded for this clonotype. The rearrangement uses TRBV28 and TRBJ2-1; D possibly corresponds to TRBD2 (7 bases). Trimming took 8 bases from V and 0 from J, leaving 20 bases between them. This CDR3 region has 17 residues. CDR1 and CDR2 from the germline V gene are MDHEN and SYDVKM. The CDR3 sequence is CASPRRERGGSYNEQFF. The DNA for the CDR3 is TGTGCCAGCCCTCGGCGGGAGAGAGGGGGCTCCTACAATGAGCAGTTCTTC.

There are many counts of this clonotype. The rearrangement joins TRBV27 to TRBJ1-5; 9 bases are shared with TRBD1. There are 16 residues in the CDR3. Germline assignment: CDR1 MNHEY and CDR2 SMNVEV (reference sequence). V dropped 7 bases and J dropped 5; count of bases not matched to a gene: 12. This CDR3 is CASNPTGGWGDQPQHF. Written as DNA, the CDR3 is TGTGCCAGCAATCCCACAGGGGGCTGGGGGGATCAGCCCCAGCATTTT.

The gene calls are TRBV11-2 and TRBJ2-1; no clear D. V shed 4 bases and J shed 2 bases, with 9 bases lying between them. This CDR3 region has 14 residues. Germline CDR1 reads SGHAT; CDR2 reads FQNNGV. The CDR3 is CASSSLGPYNEQFF. The CDR3 DNA reads as TGTGCCAGCAGCTCCCTTGGCCCCTACAATGAGCAGTTCTTC.

This chain uses TRBV5-4 with TRBJ2-7, with TRBD2 matching over 7 bases. Trimming removed 1 base from V and 1 base from J; junction bases left unmatched: 8. The CDR3 consists of 16 residues. Germline V gene lookup returns CDR1 SGHNT and CDR2 YYREEE (reference sequence). CDR3 sequence reads: CASSLPQRGPSYEQYF. The CDR3 nucleotides are TGTGCCAGCAGCTTGCCTCAGCGGGGCCCATCCTACGAGCAGTACTTC.

This clonotype was seen many times. The chain carries TRBV20-1 and TRBJ2-1; 7 bases match TRBD1. This CDR3 region has 13 residues. The V gene's germline CDR1 is DFQATT and CDR2 SNEGSKA (reference sequence). Losses at the gene ends were 3 bases for V and 8 bases for J; bases not matched to a gene: 7. The CDR3 sequence: CSASSDRVDEQFF. The CDR3, as DNA: TGCAGTGCTAGTAGTGACAGGGTGGATGAGCAGTTCTTC.

On this clonotype itself: Being one base from a much bigger clone, this may be a read error. The J gene is TRBJ2-1, the V gene TRBV2; TRBD2 matches at 11 bases. V was pared by 6 bases and J by 8 bases, with 12 bases of the junction left unmatched. The CDR3 sequence is 16 residues long. Germline V gene lookup returns CDR1 SNHLY and CDR2 FYNNEI. The CDR3 is CASSELAGGSVHEQFF. CDR3 nucleotides: TGTGCCAGCAGCGAGTTAGCGGGAGGGTCTGTCCATGAGCAGTTCTTC.

This clonotype was observed many times. The chain is built from TRBV5-1 and TRBJ1-2; unclear D gene. Trimming shortened V by 2 bases and J by 4 bases, and 9 bases separated the two germline ends. Germline V gives CDR1 SGHRS, CDR2 YFSETQ. The CDR3 extends over 13 amino acids. The CDR3 coding sequence is TGCGCCAGCAGCTTAAGCAGCGTCTATGGCTACACCTTC. It translates to CASSLSSVYGYTF.